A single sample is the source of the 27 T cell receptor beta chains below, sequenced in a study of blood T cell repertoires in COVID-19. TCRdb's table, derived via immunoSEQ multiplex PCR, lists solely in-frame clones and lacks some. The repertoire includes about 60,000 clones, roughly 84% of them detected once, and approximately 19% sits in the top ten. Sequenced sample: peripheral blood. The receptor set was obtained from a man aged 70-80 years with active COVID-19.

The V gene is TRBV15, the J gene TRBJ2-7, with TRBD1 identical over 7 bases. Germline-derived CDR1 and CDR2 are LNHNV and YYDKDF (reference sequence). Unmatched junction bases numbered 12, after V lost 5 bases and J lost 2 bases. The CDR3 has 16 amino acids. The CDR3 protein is CATSPTWGQGAYEQYF. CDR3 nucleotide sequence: TGTGCCACCAGCCCGACGTGGGGGCAGGGGGCCTACGAGCAGTACTTC.

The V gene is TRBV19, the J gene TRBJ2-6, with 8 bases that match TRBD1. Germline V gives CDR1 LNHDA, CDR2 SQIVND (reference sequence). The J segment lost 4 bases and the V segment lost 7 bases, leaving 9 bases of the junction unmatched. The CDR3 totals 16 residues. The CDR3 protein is CASMTTGAGGANVLTF. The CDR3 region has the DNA TGTGCCAGTATGACGACAGGGGCGGGAGGGGCCAACGTCCTGACTTTC.

CDR3 residues: CASSVRGASTDTQYF. The CDR3 bases are TGTGCCAGCAGCGTCAGGGGGGCTAGCACAGATACGCAGTATTTT. V is TRBV9 and J is TRBJ2-3, with D perhaps matching TRBD1 (7 bases). The CDR3 has 15 residues. CDR1 and CDR2 from the germline V gene are SGDLS and YYNGEE. Trimming cost V 2 bases and J 0 bases, with 10 bases left between them.

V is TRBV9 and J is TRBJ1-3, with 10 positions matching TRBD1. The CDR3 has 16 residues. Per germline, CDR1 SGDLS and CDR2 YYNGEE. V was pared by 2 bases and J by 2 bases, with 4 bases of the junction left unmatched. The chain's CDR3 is CASSVTGTGAGNTIYF. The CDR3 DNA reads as TGTGCCAGCAGCGTCACCGGGACAGGGGCTGGAAACACCATATATTTT. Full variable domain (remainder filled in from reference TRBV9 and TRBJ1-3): DSGVTQTPKHLITATGQRVTLRCSPRSGDLSVYWYQQSLDQGLQFLIQYYNGEERAKGNILERFSAQQFPDLHSELNLSSLELGDSALYFCASSVTGTGAGNTIYFGEGSWLTVV.

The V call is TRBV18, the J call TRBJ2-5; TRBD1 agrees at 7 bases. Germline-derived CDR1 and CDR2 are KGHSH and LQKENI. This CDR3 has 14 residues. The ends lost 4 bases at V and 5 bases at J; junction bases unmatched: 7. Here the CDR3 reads CASSRQGRGETQYF. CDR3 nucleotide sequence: TGTGCCAGCTCACGACAGGGCCGTGGGGAGACCCAGTACTTC.

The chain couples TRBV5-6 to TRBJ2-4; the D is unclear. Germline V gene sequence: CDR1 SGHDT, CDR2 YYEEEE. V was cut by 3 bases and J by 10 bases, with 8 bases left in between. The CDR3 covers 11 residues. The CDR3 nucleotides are TGTGCCAGCAGCTCCGCGTTTATTCAGTACTTC. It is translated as CASSSAFIQYF.

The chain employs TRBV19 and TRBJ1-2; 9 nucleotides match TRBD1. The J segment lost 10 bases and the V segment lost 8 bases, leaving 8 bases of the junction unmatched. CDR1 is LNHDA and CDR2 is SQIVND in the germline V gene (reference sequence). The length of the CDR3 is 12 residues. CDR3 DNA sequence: TGTGCCAGTTCGGACAGGGGTACGGACTACACCTTC. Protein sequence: CASSDRGTDYTF.

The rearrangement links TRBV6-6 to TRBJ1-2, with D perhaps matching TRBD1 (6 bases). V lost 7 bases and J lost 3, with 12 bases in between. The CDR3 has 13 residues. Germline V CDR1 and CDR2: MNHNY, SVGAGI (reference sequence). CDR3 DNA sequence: TGTGCCAGCAAAGAGGGGGGGTACTATGGCTACACCTTC. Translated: CASKEGGYYGYTF.

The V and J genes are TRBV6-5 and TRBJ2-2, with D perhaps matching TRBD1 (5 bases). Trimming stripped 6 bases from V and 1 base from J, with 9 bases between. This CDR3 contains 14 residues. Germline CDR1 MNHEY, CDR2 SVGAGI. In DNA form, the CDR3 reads TGTGCCAGCAGCTCAGACAGGAACACCGGGGAGCTGTTTTTT. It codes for CASSSDRNTGELFF.

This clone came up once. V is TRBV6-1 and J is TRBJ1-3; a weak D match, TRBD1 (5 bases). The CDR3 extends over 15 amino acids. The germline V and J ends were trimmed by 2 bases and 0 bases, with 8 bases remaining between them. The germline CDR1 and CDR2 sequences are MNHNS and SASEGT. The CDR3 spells CASSERGSSGNTIYF. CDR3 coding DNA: TGTGCCAGCAGTGAAAGGGGCAGCTCTGGAAACACCATATATTTT.

The CDR3 loop reads CASSIRTGGASNTQYF. CDR3 sequence (DNA): TGTGCCAGTAGTATTAGGACAGGGGGCGCAAGTAATACGCAGTATTTT. The V call is TRBV19, the J call TRBJ2-3, with 11 bases that match TRBD1. V lost 3 bases, J lost 7 bases, and 9 bases stayed unmatched. In germline, CDR1 is LNHDA, CDR2 SQIVND (reference sequence). This CDR3 contains 16 residues.

The CDR3 reads CASTLRGRYGYTF. DNA for the CDR3: TGTGCCAGTACTCTCAGGGGACGCTATGGCTACACCTTC. This rearrangement joins TRBV19 to TRBJ1-2; a weak D match, TRBD1 (6 bases). The V gene's germline CDR1 is LNHDA and CDR2 SQIVND (reference sequence). CDR3 length equals 13 residues. The V and J ends lost 7 bases and 4 bases respectively, with 13 bases between them.

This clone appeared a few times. CDR3 region: CASRLSGRASTGELFF. In DNA, the CDR3 is TGTGCCAGCAGGCTAAGCGGGAGGGCCAGCACCGGGGAGCTGTTTTTT. The chain links TRBV27 to TRBJ2-2, with TRBD2 identical over 10 bases. From germline, CDR1 is MNHEY and CDR2 SMNVEV (reference sequence). Trimming removed 6 bases from V and 4 bases from J; junction bases left unmatched: 8. The CDR3 contains 16 residues.

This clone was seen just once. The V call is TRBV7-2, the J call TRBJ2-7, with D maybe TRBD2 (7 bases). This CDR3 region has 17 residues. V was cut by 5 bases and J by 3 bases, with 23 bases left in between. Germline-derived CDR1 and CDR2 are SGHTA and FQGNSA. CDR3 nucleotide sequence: TGTGCCAGCAGCAGCAGTCGGGGGGCTGACCGTAACTACGAGCAGTACTTC. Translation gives CASSSSRGADRNYEQYF.

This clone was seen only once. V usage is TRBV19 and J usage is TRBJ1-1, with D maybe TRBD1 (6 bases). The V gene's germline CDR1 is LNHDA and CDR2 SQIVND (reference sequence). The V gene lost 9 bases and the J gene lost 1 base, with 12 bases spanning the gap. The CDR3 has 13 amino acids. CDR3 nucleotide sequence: TGTGCCAGCACAGGGCAAAGGAACACTGAAGCTTTCTTT. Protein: CASTGQRNTEAFF.

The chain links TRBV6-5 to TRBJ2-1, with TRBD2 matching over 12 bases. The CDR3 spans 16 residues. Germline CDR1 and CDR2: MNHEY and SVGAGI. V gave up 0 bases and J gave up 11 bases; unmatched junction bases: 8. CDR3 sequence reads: CASSYSVGLAGGKQFF. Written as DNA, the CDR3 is TGTGCCAGCAGTTACTCGGTCGGGCTAGCGGGAGGGAAGCAGTTCTTC.

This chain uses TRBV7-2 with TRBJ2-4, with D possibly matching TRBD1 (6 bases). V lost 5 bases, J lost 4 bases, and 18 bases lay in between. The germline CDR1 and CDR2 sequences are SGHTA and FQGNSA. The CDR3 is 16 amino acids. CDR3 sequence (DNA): TGTGCCAGCAGCCTTAACCGGGACACCGCTAAAAACATTCAGTACTTC. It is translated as CASSLNRDTAKNIQYF. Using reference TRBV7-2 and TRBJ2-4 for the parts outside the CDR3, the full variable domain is GAGVSQSPSNKVTEKGKDVELRCDPISGHTALYWYRQSLGQGLEFLIYFQGNSAPDKSGLPSDRFSAERTGGSVSTLTIQRTQQEDSAVYLCASSLNRDTAKNIQYFGAGTRLSVL.

The CDR3 DNA follows: TGTGCCAGCAGCTTAGCAGGGGGACACGATAACTATGGCTACACCTTC. Translation: CASSLAGGHDNYGYTF. This chain joins TRBV7-2 and TRBJ1-2, with D maybe TRBD1 (6 bases). Per germline, CDR1 SGHTA and CDR2 FQGNSA. The CDR3 contains 16 residues. Trimming removed 0 bases from V and 1 base from J, with 12 bases in between.

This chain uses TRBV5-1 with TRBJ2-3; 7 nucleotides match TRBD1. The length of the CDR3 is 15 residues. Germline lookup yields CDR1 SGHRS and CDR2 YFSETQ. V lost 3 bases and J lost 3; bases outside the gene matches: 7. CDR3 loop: CASSYGTVVTDTQYF. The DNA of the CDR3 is TGCGCCAGCAGCTACGGGACAGTGGTTACAGATACGCAGTATTTT.

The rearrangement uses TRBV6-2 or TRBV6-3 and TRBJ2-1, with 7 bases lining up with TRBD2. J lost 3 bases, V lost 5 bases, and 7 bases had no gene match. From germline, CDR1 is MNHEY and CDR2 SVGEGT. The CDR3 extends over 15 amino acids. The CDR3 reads CASSKLANYYNEQFF. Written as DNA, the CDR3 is TGTGCCAGCAGTAAACTAGCGAACTACTACAATGAGCAGTTCTTC.

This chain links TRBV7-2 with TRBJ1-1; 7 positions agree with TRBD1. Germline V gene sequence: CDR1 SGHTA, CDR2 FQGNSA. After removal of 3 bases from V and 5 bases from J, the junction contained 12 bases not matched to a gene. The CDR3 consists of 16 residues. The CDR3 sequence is CASSFRAGGVGTEAFF. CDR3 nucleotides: TGTGCCAGCAGCTTTAGGGCAGGGGGAGTGGGAACTGAAGCTTTCTTT.

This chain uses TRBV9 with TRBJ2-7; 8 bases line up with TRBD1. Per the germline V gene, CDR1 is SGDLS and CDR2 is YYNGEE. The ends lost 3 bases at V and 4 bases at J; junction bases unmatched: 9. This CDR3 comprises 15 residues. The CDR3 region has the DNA TGTGCCAGCAGCGCCCAGGGGGCGAATGTTTACGAGCAGTACTTC. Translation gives CASSAQGANVYEQYF.

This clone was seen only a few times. The CDR3 region has the DNA TGTGCCAGCAGCCTTAACAGGGTCGGCACTGAAGCTTTCTTT. Translation: CASSLNRVGTEAFF. This sequence joins TRBV7-3 and TRBJ1-1, with a weak D call TRBD1 (6 bases). Germline V gene data show CDR1 as SGHTA and CDR2 as FQGTGA. V lost 5 bases and J lost 4, with 14 bases in between. This CDR3 comprises 14 residues.

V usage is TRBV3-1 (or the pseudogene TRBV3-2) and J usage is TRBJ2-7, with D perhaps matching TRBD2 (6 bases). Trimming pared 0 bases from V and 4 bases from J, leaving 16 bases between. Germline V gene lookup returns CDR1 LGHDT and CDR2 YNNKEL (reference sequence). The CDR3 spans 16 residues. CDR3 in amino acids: CASSQDAPIGSYEQYF. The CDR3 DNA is TGTGCCAGCAGCCAAGATGCCCCCATCGGGAGTTACGAGCAGTACTTC.

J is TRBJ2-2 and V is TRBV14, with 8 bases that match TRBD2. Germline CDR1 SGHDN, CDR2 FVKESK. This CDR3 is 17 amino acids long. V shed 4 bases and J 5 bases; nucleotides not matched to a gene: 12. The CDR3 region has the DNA TGTGCCAGCAGCCCTACGTACGGGAGGGCCGGGACCGGGGAGCTGTTTTTT. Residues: CASSPTYGRAGTGELFF. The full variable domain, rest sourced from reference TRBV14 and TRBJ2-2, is EAGVTQFPSHSVIEKGQTVTLRCDPISGHDNLYWYRRVMGKEIKFLLHFVKESKQDESGMPNNRFLAERTGGTYSTLKVQPAELEDSGVYFCASSPTYGRAGTGELFFGEGSRLTVL.

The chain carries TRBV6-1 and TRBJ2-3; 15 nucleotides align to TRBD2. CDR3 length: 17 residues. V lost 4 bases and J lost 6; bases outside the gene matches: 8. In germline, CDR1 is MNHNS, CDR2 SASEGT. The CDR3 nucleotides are TGTGCCAGCAGTGGAGGACTAGCGGGAGGGCTCCGGGATACGCAGTATTTT. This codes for CASSGGLAGGLRDTQYF.

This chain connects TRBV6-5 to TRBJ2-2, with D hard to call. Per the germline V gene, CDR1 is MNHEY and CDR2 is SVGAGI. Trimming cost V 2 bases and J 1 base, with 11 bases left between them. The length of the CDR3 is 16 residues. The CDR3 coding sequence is TGTGCCAGCAGTTACGAAGTGACATTGAACACCGGGGAGCTGTTTTTT. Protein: CASSYEVTLNTGELFF.